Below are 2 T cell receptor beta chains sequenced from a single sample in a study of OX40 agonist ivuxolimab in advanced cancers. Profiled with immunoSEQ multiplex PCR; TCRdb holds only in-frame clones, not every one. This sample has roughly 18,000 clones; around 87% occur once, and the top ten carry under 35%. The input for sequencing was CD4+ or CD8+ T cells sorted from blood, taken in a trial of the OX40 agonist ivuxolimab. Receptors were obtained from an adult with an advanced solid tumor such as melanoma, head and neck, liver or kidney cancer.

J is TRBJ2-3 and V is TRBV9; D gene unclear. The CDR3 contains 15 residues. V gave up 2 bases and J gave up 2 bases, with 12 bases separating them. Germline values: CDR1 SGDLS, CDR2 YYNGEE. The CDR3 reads CASSVQAPSTDTQYF. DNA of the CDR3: TGTGCCAGCAGCGTTCAGGCTCCCTCCACAGATACGCAGTATTTT. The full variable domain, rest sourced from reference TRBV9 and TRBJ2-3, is DSGVTQTPKHLITATGQRVTLRCSPRSGDLSVYWYQQSLDQGLQFLIQYYNGEERAKGNILERFSAQQFPDLHSELNLSSLELGDSALYFCASSVQAPSTDTQYFGPGTRLTVL.

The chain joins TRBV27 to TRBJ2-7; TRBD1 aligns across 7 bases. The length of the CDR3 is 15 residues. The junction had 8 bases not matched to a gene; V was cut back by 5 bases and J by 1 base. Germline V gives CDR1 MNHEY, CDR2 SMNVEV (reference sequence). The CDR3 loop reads CASSGRQGGSYEQYF. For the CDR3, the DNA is TGTGCCAGCAGTGGTCGACAGGGTGGGTCCTACGAGCAGTACTTC.